Described below is a single TCR beta chain sequence and its context. The target antigen is unknown. The data belong to a study of identifying expanded T cells in peripheral blood. Measured with immunoSEQ multiplex PCR; TCRdb has only the in-frame clones, and not every one. The sample yields 70,000 or so clones, roughly 90% seen once. From germline, CDR1 is SGHTA and CDR2 FQGNSA. V lost 1 base to trimming and J lost 2 bases; unmatched junction nucleotides: 2. This CDR3 spans 15 amino acids. Study outcomes and limitations: Technical replicates showed around 1.2 changed clones; around 2 weeks around 15; four weeks 19. Roughly two-week clone count variance significantly increased as total template count grew.

During the collection period, no donor immune events like infections were recorded. The gene calls are TRBV7-2 and TRBJ2-3; TRBD1 aligns across 8 bases. The receptor comes from a person aged 18-69 years in good health. The material sequenced was blood. CDR3 DNA: TGTGCCAGCAGCTTAGGGACAGGGATCACAGATACGCAGTATTTT. This encodes CASSLGTGITDTQYF.